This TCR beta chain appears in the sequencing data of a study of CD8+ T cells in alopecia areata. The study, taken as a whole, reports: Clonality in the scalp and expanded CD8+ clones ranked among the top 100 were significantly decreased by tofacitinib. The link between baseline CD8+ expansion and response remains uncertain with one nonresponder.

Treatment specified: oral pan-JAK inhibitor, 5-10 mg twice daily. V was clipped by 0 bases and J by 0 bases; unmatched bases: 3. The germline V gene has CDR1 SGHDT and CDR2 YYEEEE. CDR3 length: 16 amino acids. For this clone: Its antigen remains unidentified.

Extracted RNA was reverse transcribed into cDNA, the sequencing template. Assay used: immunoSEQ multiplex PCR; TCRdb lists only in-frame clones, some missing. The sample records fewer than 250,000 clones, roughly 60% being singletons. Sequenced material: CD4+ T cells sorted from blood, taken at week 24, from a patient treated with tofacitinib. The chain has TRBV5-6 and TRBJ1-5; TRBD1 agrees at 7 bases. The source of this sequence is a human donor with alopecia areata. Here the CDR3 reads CASSLGGTVSNQPQHF. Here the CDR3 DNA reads TGTGCCAGCAGCTTGGGCGGGACAGTTAGCAATCAGCCCCAGCATTTT.